Presented here are 31 T cell receptor beta chains from one specimen sequenced in a study of shared clonotypes between healthy human individuals. Profiling relied on immunoSEQ multiplex PCR, and the TCRdb table lists in-frame clones only, not all of them. This sample yields about 1 million clones, of which roughly 70% are seen a single time; over 1.3% belongs to the top ten. Sample: memory CD4+ T cells sorted from blood. Subset in this sample: CD45RA-negative fraction. All receptors derive from a man younger than 35 in good health.

This clone was counted a single time. V is TRBV7-9 and J is TRBJ2-2; D is undetermined. Germline CDR1 and CDR2: SEHNR and FQNEAQ (reference sequence). The CDR3 consists of 13 residues. The V gene lost 6 bases and the J gene lost 6 bases, with 11 bases spanning the gap. The CDR3 here is CASRLRDPGELFF. For the CDR3, the DNA is TGTGCCAGCAGACTAAGGGATCCCGGGGAGCTGTTTTTT.

In regard to this clone: Other nucleotide sequences in the sample specify the same CDR3. The chain recombines TRBV7-2 with TRBJ2-3, with D uncertain. The CDR3 extends over 12 amino acids. Germline V gene data show CDR1 as SGHTA and CDR2 as FQGNSA. V lost 1 base and J lost 6, with 5 bases in between. This CDR3 is CASSLVPDTQYF. In DNA, the CDR3 is TGTGCCAGCAGCTTAGTACCGGATACGCAGTATTTT.

The V and J genes are TRBV7-2 and TRBJ2-1, with a tentative D call TRBD2 (6 bases). Germline CDR1 reads SGHTA; CDR2 reads FQGNSA. The length of the CDR3 is 14 residues. Trimming took off 4 bases at V and 2 bases at J, with 9 bases between the two ends. CDR3 amino acids: CASSSGAAYNEQFF. The CDR3, as DNA: TGTGCCAGCAGCTCGGGAGCGGCCTACAATGAGCAGTTCTTC.

This clone turned up a few times. CDR3 DNA sequence: TGCGCCAGCAGCTCTATCGGACAGGAAGAGACCCAGTACTTC. Its protein product is CASSSIGQEETQYF. J is TRBJ2-5 and V is TRBV5-1; TRBD1 matches 7 bases. The germline CDR1 and CDR2 sequences are SGHRS and YFSETQ. The CDR3 is 14 residues long. Trimming removed 3 bases from V and 3 bases from J; junction bases left unmatched: 5.

This chain uses TRBV6-6 with TRBJ2-4; D is possibly TRBD1 (5 bases). Trimming shortened V by 7 bases and J by 4 bases, and 14 bases separated the two germline ends. Germline V CDR1 and CDR2: MNHNY, SVGAGI (reference sequence). The CDR3 is made up of 14 amino acids. CDR3 nucleotides: TGTGCCAGCACCGACAGTCCAACTAAAAACATTCAGTACTTC. This sequence encodes CASTDSPTKNIQYF.

This clone was counted a single time. The rearrangement links TRBV4-1 to TRBJ1-5, with TRBD1 as a possible D gene (5 bases). The germline gives CDR1 MGHRA, CDR2 YSYEKL. This CDR3 region has 16 residues. The V gene lost 4 bases and the J gene lost 12 bases, with 25 bases spanning the gap. The CDR3 loop is CASSPHHRDAFVVQHF. CDR3 nucleotides: TGCGCCAGCAGCCCTCATCACCGGGACGCCTTTGTTGTCCAGCATTTT.

This clone was seen more than once but under ten times. Additional DNA sequences in this sample encode the identical CDR3. The chain employs TRBV7-9 and TRBJ2-1; D uncertain. The CDR3 sequence is 15 residues long. CDR1 and CDR2 from the germline V gene are SEHNR and FQNEAQ (reference sequence). V was shortened by 2 bases and J by 0 bases, with 8 bases between the two germline ends. The CDR3 region is CASSLPLSSYNEQFF. CDR3 DNA: TGTGCCAGCAGCTTACCACTGAGCTCCTACAATGAGCAGTTCTTC.

V gene TRBV20-1 combines with J gene TRBJ1-2, with D unclear. V was shortened by 7 bases and J by 2 bases, with 5 bases between the two germline ends. Germline loops: CDR1 DFQATT, CDR2 SNEGSKA (reference sequence). This CDR3 region has 10 residues. The CDR3 is CSVSNYGYTF. CDR3 in DNA: TGCAGTGTATCCAACTATGGCTACACCTTC.

This clone was observed a few times. The chain couples TRBV7-8 to TRBJ1-2; TRBD1 matches 8 bases. Germline trimming cut 5 bases from V and 4 bases from J; bases unmatched to any gene: 3. The CDR3 spans 13 residues. The germline CDR1 and CDR2 sequences are SGHVS and FQNEAQ. CDR3 nucleotide sequence: TGTGCCAGCAGCGAGGACAGGGTCTATGGCTACACCTTC. This sequence encodes CASSEDRVYGYTF.

This clone appeared once. The CDR3 protein is CASSLSQGTYEQYF. In nucleotides, the CDR3 is TGTGCCAGCAGTTTGTCACAGGGAACCTACGAGCAGTACTTC. This rearrangement joins TRBV6-5 to TRBJ2-7; D is perhaps TRBD1 (6 bases). The germline V and J ends were trimmed by 4 bases and 2 bases, with 12 bases remaining between them. The CDR3 has 14 residues. Germline lookup yields CDR1 MNHEY and CDR2 SVGAGI.

CDR3 nucleotides: TGTGCCAGCAGCTTAGAGGGCATAACGAACACTGAAGCTTTCTTT. Translated: CASSLEGITNTEAFF. The chain combines TRBV11-2 with TRBJ1-1; D unresolved. This CDR3 is built from 15 residues. The V end was cut by 0 bases, the J end by 1 base, with 9 bases between. Germline V gives CDR1 SGHAT, CDR2 FQNNGV.

The chain has TRBV14 and TRBJ2-5; D is unresolved. The CDR3 is 12 amino acids. Germline CDR1 SGHDN, CDR2 FVKESK. V lost 4 bases to trimming and J lost 7 bases, with 10 bases between them. The CDR3 DNA reads TGTGCCAGCAGCCGGGGTGGTGGGACCCAGTACTTC. It encodes CASSRGGGTQYF.

This clone has only one observation. The chain is built from TRBV7-2 and TRBJ1-1, with D perhaps TRBD1 (5 bases). There are 15 residues in the CDR3. The V and J ends lost 2 bases and 4 bases respectively, with 14 bases between them. Germline CDR1 reads SGHTA; CDR2 reads FQGNSA. DNA of the CDR3: TGTGCCAGCAGCTTATACGGCAGGGTGGGCACTGAAGCTTTCTTT. Translation: CASSLYGRVGTEAFF.

This clone showed up just a few times. The chain uses TRBV5-1 and TRBJ2-1; 7 positions match TRBD1. CDR3 length: 16 amino acids. Germline V gives CDR1 SGHRS, CDR2 YFSETQ. V shed 4 bases, J shed 5 bases, and the junction held 12 bases outside the gene matches. CDR3: CASSTTGESWNNEQFF. As DNA, the CDR3 is TGCGCCAGCAGCACAACAGGGGAATCGTGGAACAATGAGCAGTTCTTC.

V and J are TRBV18 and TRBJ2-1; D remains ambiguous. The CDR3 consists of 12 residues. Looked up from germline, CDR1 is KGHSH and CDR2 is LQKENI. Trimming left V 3 bases short and J 4 bases short, with 4 bases between. This chain's CDR3 is CASSPLYNEQFF. The CDR3 region has the DNA TGTGCCAGCTCACCCTTATACAATGAGCAGTTCTTC.

The chain recombines TRBV7-2 with TRBJ2-1, with TRBD1 matching over 7 bases. The germline CDR1 and CDR2 sequences are SGHTA and FQGNSA. The CDR3 contains 17 residues. The junction had 10 bases not matched to a gene; V was cut back by 2 bases and J by 3 bases. The CDR3 region is CASSLKGDRIFYNEQFF. The CDR3 coding sequence is TGTGCCAGCAGCTTAAAAGGGGACAGAATCTTCTACAATGAGCAGTTCTTC.

The chain joins TRBV2 to TRBJ1-6; maybe TRBD1 (5 bases). Germline CDR1 is SNHLY and CDR2 is FYNNEI. The CDR3 is made up of 15 amino acids. V shed 3 bases and J shed 7 bases, with 13 bases lying between them. The DNA for the CDR3 is TGTGCCAGCAGTGATATGGGGGTGGGGAATTCACCCCTCCACTTT. Translation: CASSDMGVGNSPLHF. Filled out from reference TRBV2 and TRBJ1-6, the complete variable domain reads EPEVTQTPSHQVTQMGQEVILRCVPISNHLYFYWYRQILGQKVEFLVSFYNNEISEKSEIFDDQFSVERPDGSNFTLKIRSTKLEDSAMYFCASSDMGVGNSPLHFGNGTRLTVT.

The sample holds one count of this clone. This chain uses TRBV11-3 with TRBJ2-7; the match to TRBD1 covers 7 bases. The ends lost 3 bases at V and 5 bases at J; junction bases unmatched: 1. Germline V gene data show CDR1 as SGHNT and CDR2 as YENEEA. This CDR3 contains 12 residues. The CDR3, as DNA: TGTGCCAGCAGCTTTCAGGGGGACGAGCAGTACTTC. It encodes CASSFQGDEQYF.

The chain links TRBV7-8 to TRBJ2-5, with D unresolved. V lost 4 bases to trimming and J lost 2 bases, with 8 bases between them. Germline CDR1 SGHVS, CDR2 FQNEAQ. The CDR3 has 13 residues. The CDR3 DNA sequence: TGTGCCAGCAGCTACGGACCTCAAGAGACCCAGTACTTC. It encodes CASSYGPQETQYF.

The chain combines TRBV15 with TRBJ2-5, with a possible D match to TRBD1 (5 bases). The germline CDR1 and CDR2 sequences are LNHNV and YYDKDF (reference sequence). CDR3 length: 16 amino acids. V was pared by 5 bases and J by 0 bases, with 16 bases between. The chain's CDR3 is CATSSSLRGYQETQYF. The CDR3 DNA follows: TGTGCCACCAGCTCTTCCTTAAGGGGTTACCAAGAGACCCAGTACTTC.

The chain is built from TRBV7-8 and TRBJ2-1; 7 bases match TRBD1. In germline, CDR1 is SGHVS, CDR2 FQNEAQ. There are 13 residues in the CDR3. V shed 5 bases and J 4 bases; nucleotides not matched to a gene: 2. The CDR3 region has the DNA TGTGCCAGCAGCGCGACAGGGTACAATGAGCAGTTCTTC. It yields the protein CASSATGYNEQFF.

This chain connects TRBV7-3 to TRBJ2-1; 7 bases align to TRBD2. This CDR3 spans 16 amino acids. V lost 7 bases to trimming and J lost 0 bases; unmatched junction nucleotides: 9. Looked up from germline, CDR1 is SGHTA and CDR2 is FQGTGA. CDR3 in DNA: TGTGCCAGCACTCTATCGGGGGGAAGCTCCTACAATGAGCAGTTCTTC. Translating it yields CASTLSGGSSYNEQFF.

Remarks on this clone: The same CDR3 can be traced to other DNA sequences in this sample. The chain carries TRBV28 and TRBJ1-2; D is perhaps TRBD1 (5 bases). Deletions cut 5 bases from V and 4 bases from J, with 11 bases between. Germline loops: CDR1 MDHEN, CDR2 SYDVKM. The CDR3 runs to 13 residues. The CDR3 spells CASSLQGFYGYTF. The CDR3 DNA reads TGTGCCAGCAGTCTCCAGGGCTTCTATGGCTACACCTTC.

This clone was seen a handful of times. The chain combines TRBV18 with TRBJ1-5, with TRBD1 as a possible D gene (5 bases). There are 13 residues in the CDR3. V lost 5 bases, J lost 7 bases, and 12 bases lay in between. Germline V gene data show CDR1 as KGHSH and CDR2 as LQKENI. Written as DNA, the CDR3 is TGTGCCAGCTCAGAGGGACGATTGCAGCCCCAGCATTTT. Translating gives CASSEGRLQPQHF.

This rearrangement joins TRBV5-6 to TRBJ2-7, with 11 positions matching TRBD1. V gave up 4 bases and J gave up 3 bases; unmatched junction bases: 6. In germline, CDR1 is SGHDT, CDR2 YYEEEE. This CDR3 region has 15 residues. The DNA for the CDR3 is TGTGCCAGCAGCCCAGGGACAGGGGGAAACTACGAGCAGTACTTC. As protein: CASSPGTGGNYEQYF.

Concerning this clone: Distinct nucleotide sequences in the sample also encode this CDR3. The chain carries TRBV30 and TRBJ2-3; 7 positions match TRBD1. The germline V gene has CDR1 GTSNPN and CDR2 SVGIG (reference sequence). There are 13 residues in the CDR3. V was clipped by 0 bases and J by 4 bases; unmatched bases: 1. CDR3 protein: CAWSVGQPDTQYF. The CDR3 DNA reads as TGTGCCTGGAGTGTGGGACAGCCAGATACGCAGTATTTT.

This chain connects TRBV14 to TRBJ2-7; maybe TRBD1 (6 bases). Trimming removed 1 base at V and 2 bases at J, with 9 bases between. The CDR3 consists of 14 residues. CDR1 is SGHDN and CDR2 is FVKESK in the germline V gene. CDR3 in amino acids: CASSQGGGTYEQYF. The DNA for the CDR3 is TGTGCCAGCAGCCAAGGTGGGGGCACCTACGAGCAGTACTTC.

This clone was detected only once. The chain is built from TRBV10-3 and TRBJ1-6; 12 nucleotides align to TRBD1. V was pared by 10 bases and J by 12 bases, with 16 bases of the junction left unmatched. Germline V lookup: CDR1 ENHRY, CDR2 SYGVKD. This CDR3 contains 16 residues. The DNA for the CDR3 is TGTGCCACCGGGAGGGTACCGGGACAGGGGGCGGAACCCCTCCACTTT. This codes for CATGRVPGQGAEPLHF.

CDR3 sequence reads: CASSLGSSGETQYF. The CDR3 DNA reads TGTGCCAGCAGCTTGGGGAGTAGCGGAGAGACCCAGTACTTC. The V and J genes are TRBV5-4 and TRBJ2-5; possible D gene TRBD2, 6 bases. Germline assignment: CDR1 SGHNT and CDR2 YYREEE (reference sequence). Trimming stripped 0 bases from V and 4 bases from J, with 10 bases between. The CDR3 runs to 14 residues.

The rearrangement links TRBV4-1 to TRBJ2-2; no definite D call. V dropped 0 bases and J dropped 1 base, with 9 bases sitting between them. The CDR3 runs 16 residues. CDR1 and CDR2 from the germline V gene are MGHRA and YSYEKL. DNA of the CDR3: TGCGCCAGCAGCCAAGAATGGTGGGGGAACACCGGGGAGCTGTTTTTT. Translated, it gives CASSQEWWGNTGELFF.

The J gene is TRBJ2-4, the V gene TRBV11-2, with 8 nucleotides matching TRBD1. The germline gives CDR1 SGHAT, CDR2 FQNNGV. V shed 3 bases, J shed 3 bases, and the junction held 10 bases outside the gene matches. The CDR3 loop spans 17 amino acids. As DNA, the CDR3 is TGTGCCAGCAGCTTCCATCTGACAGGGGTTGGCAAAAACATTCAGTACTTC. Its translation is CASSFHLTGVGKNIQYF.